This TCR beta chain was recorded in a study of shared clonotypes between healthy human individuals. Sequencing was performed with immunoSEQ multiplex PCR; in TCRdb, only in-frame clones are kept and a portion is missing. The repertoire holds some 1 million clones, with approximately 72% as singletons. V lost 0 bases and J lost 2; bases outside the gene matches: 4. This CDR3 spans 16 amino acids. Germline CDR1 SGHRS, CDR2 YFSETQ. Sequenced input: memory CD4+ T cells sorted from blood. Sample subset: CD45RA-negative fraction. The V and J genes are TRBV5-1 and TRBJ2-7; 11 bases are a match to TRBD1. The receptor was derived from a man aged 18 to 35 in good health. CDR3 region: CASSLATGQGAYEQYF. The CDR3 region has the DNA TGCGCCAGCAGCTTGGCGACGGGACAGGGGGCCTACGAGCAGTACTTC.